Shown below are 30 T cell receptor beta chains from a single sample sequenced in a study of T cells of healthy individuals. TCRdb itself ran the 5' RACE reads through MiXCR, one entry per CDR3 protein. The sample lists 100,000 or so distinct CDR3 sequences, approximately 15% occurring once. These receptors were collected from a human donor in good health.

The rearrangement uses TRBV7-2 and TRBJ2-5; 7 bases agree with TRBD2. Germline V gene data show CDR1 as SGHTA and CDR2 as FQGNSA. The CDR3 is 15 residues long. Germline trimming cut 6 bases from V and 2 bases from J; bases unmatched to any gene: 9. This CDR3 is CASSPSGKGQETQYF. Written as DNA, the CDR3 is TGTGCCAGCAGTCCAAGCGGGAAGGGACAAGAGACCCAGTACTTC.

The CDR3: CASSLGLDTQYF. In DNA form, the CDR3 reads TGCGCCAGCAGCTTGGGGCTGGATACGCAGTATTTT. The chain employs TRBV5-1 and TRBJ2-3; D remains unclear. The germline gives CDR1 SGHRS, CDR2 YFSETQ. V lost 0 bases to trimming and J lost 6 bases, with 5 bases between them. The CDR3 contains 12 residues.

The sample holds a few counts of this clonotype. The chain joins TRBV5-1 to TRBJ2-5; D gene ambiguous. Looked up from germline, CDR1 is SGHRS and CDR2 is YFSETQ. This CDR3 has 14 amino acids. V was clipped by 0 bases and J by 5 bases, with 11 bases between them. The DNA of the CDR3 is TGCGCCAGCAGCTTGGAGTGGCTGGGGGAGACCCAGTACTTC. This gives the protein CASSLEWLGETQYF.

The chain has TRBV20-1 and TRBJ2-5, with TRBD2 as a possible D gene (5 bases). V dropped 3 bases and J dropped 4 bases, with 15 bases sitting between them. This CDR3 is 14 amino acids long. The germline gives CDR1 DFQATT, CDR2 SNEGSKA (reference sequence). The CDR3 region is CSASLLGLTETQYF. DNA for the CDR3: TGCAGTGCTAGCCTACTAGGTTTGACAGAGACCCAGTACTTC.

The chain joins TRBV5-5 to TRBJ1-5; D gene uncertain. Trimming took 2 bases from V and 1 from J, leaving 10 bases between them. Germline lookup yields CDR1 SGHKS and CDR2 YYEKEE (reference sequence). This CDR3 is 15 amino acids long. The CDR3 coding sequence is TGTGCCAGCAGCTTCGGCCCCGGGAGCAATCAGCCCCAGCATTTT. Translation: CASSFGPGSNQPQHF. The full variable domain, in which reference TRBV5-5 and TRBJ1-5 provide the parts outside the CDR3, is DAGVTQSPTHLIKTRGQQVTLRCSPISGHKSVSWYQQVLGQGPQFIFQYYEKEERGRGNFPDRFSARQFPNYSSELNVNALLLGDSALYLCASSFGPGSNQPQHFGDGTRLSIL.

The chain combines TRBV12-3 or TRBV12-4 with TRBJ2-7; perhaps TRBD2 as D (6 bases). Trimming shortened V by 6 bases and J by 4 bases, and 19 bases separated the two germline ends. The CDR3 contains 15 residues. CDR3 nucleotides: TGTGCCAGCAGCACGGGCGGGGATTCGTTGTACGAGCAGTACTTC. The encoded protein is CASSTGGDSLYEQYF.

V and J are TRBV4-2 and TRBJ1-5; TRBD1 is a possible D gene (5 bases). Trimming cost V 0 bases and J 1 base, with 13 bases left between them. Germline CDR1 reads LGHNA; CDR2 reads YNFKEQ. CDR3 length: 17 amino acids. CDR3 coding DNA: TGTGCCAGCAGCCAAGAAGGCAGGGTAGGAAGCAATCAGCCCCAGCATTTT. Its translation is CASSQEGRVGSNQPQHF.

This clonotype turned up a few times. The chain uses TRBV20-1 and TRBJ2-5, with D perhaps being TRBD1 or TRBD2 (6 bases each). Germline-derived CDR1 and CDR2 are DFQATT and SNEGSKA (reference sequence). CDR3 length: 13 residues. Trimming removed 0 bases from V and 4 bases from J, with 9 bases in between. The DNA of the CDR3 is TGCAGTGCTAGAGACGGGGGCAGAGAGACCCAGTACTTC. Its translation is CSARDGGRETQYF.

The table lists this clonotype with a few counts. CDR3 bases: TGCAGTGCTAGATGGGGGGGCTCCTACAATGAGCAGTTCTTC. Protein sequence: CSARWGGSYNEQFF. The V and J genes are TRBV20-1 and TRBJ2-1; 7 bases agree with TRBD2. Germline V lookup: CDR1 DFQATT, CDR2 SNEGSKA (reference sequence). V trimming: 2 bases; J trimming: 0 bases; junction bases outside the gene matches: 1. The CDR3 contains 14 residues.

This clonotype has ten or more counts. The chain links TRBV7-9 to TRBJ2-5; TRBD1 matches 11 bases. CDR1 SEHNR and CDR2 FQNEAQ come from the germline V gene (reference sequence). With 4 bases clipped from V and 4 bases from J, the junction kept 2 bases outside the gene matches. This CDR3 has 14 residues. CDR3 in amino acids: CASSSGTGGETQYF. CDR3 DNA sequence: TGTGCCAGCAGCTCCGGGACAGGGGGAGAGACCCAGTACTTC.

The chain uses TRBV2 and TRBJ2-7, with 8 bases identical to TRBD1. The CDR3 length is 12 residues. Germline loops: CDR1 SNHLY, CDR2 FYNNEI. The junction had 4 bases not matched to a gene; V was cut back by 8 bases and J by 4 bases. This CDR3 reads CASGTGPYEQYF. CDR3 DNA sequence: TGTGCCAGCGGGACAGGACCTTACGAGCAGTACTTC.

This clonotype was detected ten times or more. This rearrangement joins TRBV23-1 to TRBJ2-5; TRBD2 agrees at 10 bases. TRBV23-1 is classed as an ORF, of uncertain function. Germline trimming cut 3 bases from V and 14 bases from J; bases unmatched to any gene: 9. The CDR3 is made up of 13 amino acids. The CDR3 sequence is CASSQILAGVNYF. Here the CDR3 DNA reads TGCGCCAGCAGTCAGATTCTAGCGGGGGTAAACTACTTC.

This clonotype was seen more than once but under ten times. The chain employs TRBV20-1 and TRBJ2-1; D is uncertain. This CDR3 contains 13 residues. The germline CDR1 and CDR2 sequences are DFQATT and SNEGSKA (reference sequence). The V end lost 0 bases, the J end lost 10 bases, and 13 bases lay between the germline ends. The CDR3 region is CSARDRKTWEQFF. The CDR3 bases are TGCAGTGCTAGAGATCGGAAGACTTGGGAGCAGTTCTTC.

This chain connects TRBV6-5 to TRBJ2-7; maybe TRBD2 (5 bases). The CDR3 length is 14 residues. CDR1 is MNHEY and CDR2 is SVGAGI in the germline V gene. Trimming took off 0 bases at V and 3 bases at J, with 9 bases between the two ends. CDR3 nucleotides: TGTGCCAGCAGTTACTCAGAGGGTTACTACGAGCAGTACTTC. Protein: CASSYSEGYYEQYF.

The V gene is TRBV4-3, the J gene TRBJ2-5; D is unresolved. The CDR3 is made up of 15 amino acids. Germline V gives CDR1 LGHNA, CDR2 YSLEER. The V gene lost 0 bases and the J gene lost 2 bases, with 10 bases spanning the gap. This CDR3 is CASSQDAGPQETQYF. For the CDR3, the DNA is TGCGCCAGCAGCCAAGACGCCGGCCCTCAAGAGACCCAGTACTTC.

The V and J genes are TRBV7-3 and TRBJ2-1; D is unclear. Between the trimmed V and J ends, which lost 1 base and 10 bases, there was a span of 11 bases. The length of the CDR3 is 13 residues. The germline CDR1 and CDR2 sequences are SGHTA and FQGTGA. CDR3 in amino acids: CASSLMSLGEQFF. CDR3 nucleotide sequence: TGTGCCAGCAGCTTAATGTCTTTAGGGGAGCAGTTCTTC.

The CDR3, as DNA: TGTGCCAGCAAGTGGGGCGTCAATCAGCCCCAGCATTTT. This codes for CASKWGVNQPQHF. This chain uses TRBV6-5 with TRBJ1-5; a weak D match, TRBD1 (5 bases). Trimming left V 7 bases short and J 3 bases short, with 10 bases between. The CDR3 totals 13 residues. Germline V gene lookup returns CDR1 MNHEY and CDR2 SVGAGI.

This clonotype was seen more than once but under ten times. The J gene is TRBJ1-5, the V gene TRBV4-2, with D possibly TRBD1 on 6 matching bases. This CDR3 comprises 15 residues. Germline CDR1 and CDR2: LGHNA and YNFKEQ. V lost 4 bases, J lost 6 bases, and 16 bases lay in between. The CDR3 region has the DNA TGTGCCAGCAGCCGAACAGGGAAGGAGGGTCAGCCCCAGCATTTT. Its translation: CASSRTGKEGQPQHF.

This chain connects TRBV7-3 to TRBJ2-1; 8 positions agree with TRBD2. In germline, CDR1 is SGHTA, CDR2 FQGTGA. Trimming cost V 5 bases and J 5 bases; bases outside gene matches: 11. The CDR3 runs 16 residues. This CDR3 is CASSPQPVAGNNEQFF. The CDR3 region has the DNA TGTGCCAGCAGCCCACAACCCGTAGCGGGAAACAATGAGCAGTTCTTC.

The chain couples TRBV7-2 to TRBJ2-3; D gene unclear. V lost 0 bases and J lost 1, with 8 bases in between. The germline V gene encodes CDR1 SGHTA and CDR2 FQGNSA. This CDR3 is built from 15 residues. CDR3 DNA: TGTGCCAGCAGCTTAGCTACTCCCGGCACAGATACGCAGTATTTT. Residues: CASSLATPGTDTQYF.

This clonotype has only a few counts. The J gene is TRBJ1-1, the V gene TRBV5-5; 7 nucleotides line up with TRBD1. The CDR3 spans 16 residues. In germline, CDR1 is SGHKS, CDR2 YYEKEE (reference sequence). Trimming took 7 bases from V and 1 from J; bases not matched to a gene: 13. The CDR3 here is CASCPGDSQTNTEAFF. DNA of the CDR3: TGTGCCAGCTGCCCCGGGGACAGCCAAACGAACACTGAAGCTTTCTTT.

V usage is TRBV12-3 or TRBV12-4 and J usage is TRBJ2-2; D is possibly TRBD1 (6 bases). V was clipped by 4 bases and J by 1 base, with 10 bases between them. This CDR3 contains 15 residues. The CDR3 sequence: CASSYQQGNTGELFF. The CDR3 bases are TGTGCCAGCAGTTATCAACAGGGGAACACCGGGGAGCTGTTTTTT.

There are a few counts of this clonotype. This sequence joins TRBV3-1 and TRBJ1-2, with a tentative D call TRBD1 (5 bases). V was trimmed by 0 bases and J by 6 bases, leaving 11 bases between them. Germline V lookup: CDR1 LGHDT, CDR2 YNNKEL (reference sequence). The CDR3 totals 14 residues. This CDR3 is CASSQEGGTDGYTF. CDR3 coding DNA: TGTGCCAGCAGCCAAGAAGGTGGGACGGATGGCTACACCTTC.

This clonotype was seen many times. This chain connects TRBV20-1 to TRBJ1-2; D not resolved. The germline V gene has CDR1 DFQATT and CDR2 SNEGSKA (reference sequence). This CDR3 region has 11 residues. Trimming shortened V by 6 bases and J by 2 bases, and 7 bases separated the two germline ends. The CDR3 DNA sequence: TGCAGTGCGAGGGTAAACTATGGCTACACCTTC. Translation gives CSARVNYGYTF.

At least ten counts were recorded for this clonotype. J is TRBJ2-7 and V is TRBV28; TRBD1 agrees at 10 bases. The CDR3 covers 14 residues. Germline CDR1 is MDHEN and CDR2 is SYDVKM. V lost 7 bases, J lost 5 bases, and 8 bases stayed unmatched. In DNA, the CDR3 is TGTGCCAGCAACTGGGACAGGGGTCGGGACGAGCAGTACTTC. Encoded protein: CASNWDRGRDEQYF.

As concerns this clonotype: This could be a read error, since a much larger clone is one nucleotide away. This chain uses TRBV28 with TRBJ1-6, with D hard to call. Germline V gene lookup returns CDR1 MDHEN and CDR2 SYDVKM. The CDR3 loop spans 15 amino acids. V lost 3 bases, J lost 6 bases, and 12 bases lay in between. CDR3 protein: CASSFDRRFNSPLHF. Written as DNA, the CDR3 is TGTGCCAGCAGTTTTGATCGGCGGTTTAATTCACCCCTCCACTTT.

The rearrangement uses TRBV28 and TRBJ1-6; D might be TRBD1 (6 bases). The CDR3 is made up of 14 amino acids. V lost 5 bases, J lost 7 bases, and 12 bases lay in between. CDR1 MDHEN and CDR2 SYDVKM come from the germline V gene. The CDR3 DNA follows: TGTGCCAGCAGTCTGCGACAGGTCAATTCACCCCTCCACTTT. Translated, it gives CASSLRQVNSPLHF.

The rearrangement joins TRBV12-3 or TRBV12-4 to TRBJ1-5; perhaps TRBD1 as D (5 bases). CDR3 length: 15 amino acids. With 5 bases removed from V and 3 bases from J, the gap between germline ends came to 14 bases. The CDR3 DNA reads as TGTGCCAGCAGTCCCGAGTGGGGGGTCAATCAGCCCCAGCATTTT. Translating gives CASSPEWGVNQPQHF.

This chain joins TRBV5-1 and TRBJ1-1; D possibly corresponds to TRBD1 (6 bases). This CDR3 is 14 amino acids long. V was clipped by 0 bases and J by 2 bases, with 8 bases between them. The germline V gene has CDR1 SGHRS and CDR2 YFSETQ. CDR3 bases: TGCGCCAGCAGCTTGGACGGGGGCAACACTGAAGCTTTCTTT. Translated, it gives CASSLDGGNTEAFF.

This clonotype occurred a few times. The V gene is TRBV2, the J gene TRBJ1-1, with a tentative D call TRBD1 (5 bases). The CDR3 is 13 residues long. The V end lost 11 bases, the J end lost 2 bases, and 15 bases lay between the germline ends. Germline lookup yields CDR1 SNHLY and CDR2 FYNNEI. CDR3 protein: CAHNRDHNTEAFF. The CDR3 DNA sequence: TGTGCCCATAACCGGGACCACAACACTGAAGCTTTCTTT.